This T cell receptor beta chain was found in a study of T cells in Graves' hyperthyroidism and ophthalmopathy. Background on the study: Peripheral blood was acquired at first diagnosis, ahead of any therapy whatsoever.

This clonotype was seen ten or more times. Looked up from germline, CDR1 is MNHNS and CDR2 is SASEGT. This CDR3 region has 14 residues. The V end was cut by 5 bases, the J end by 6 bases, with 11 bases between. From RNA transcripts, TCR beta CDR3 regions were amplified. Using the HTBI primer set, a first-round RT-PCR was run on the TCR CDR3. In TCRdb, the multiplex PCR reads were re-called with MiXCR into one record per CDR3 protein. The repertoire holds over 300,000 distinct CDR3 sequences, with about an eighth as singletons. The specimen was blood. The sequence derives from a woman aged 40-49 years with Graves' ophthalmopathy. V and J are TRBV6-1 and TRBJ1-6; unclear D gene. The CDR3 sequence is CASSREPFNSPLHF. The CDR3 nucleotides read TGTGCCAGCAGTCGGGAGCCCTTTAATTCACCCCTCCACTTT.